Below are 21 T cell receptor beta chains sequenced from a single sample in a study of T cells in Graves' hyperthyroidism and ophthalmopathy. TCR beta CDR3 regions were amplified from RNA. TCR CDR3 underwent first-round RT-PCR with the HTBI primer set. TCRdb ran MiXCR on the multiplex PCR reads and lists one entry per CDR3 protein. The sample consists of approximately 870,000 distinct CDR3 sequences, over 35% of them appearing once. The source material was blood. These receptors were collected from a man younger than 30 with Graves' hyperthyroidism.

The rearrangement joins TRBV20-1 to TRBJ2-6; D remains unclear. V was cut by 0 bases and J by 7 bases, with 7 bases left in between. CDR3 length: 13 amino acids. Germline values: CDR1 DFQATT, CDR2 SNEGSKA (reference sequence). The CDR3 sequence: CSARDYGANVLTF. As DNA, the CDR3 is TGCAGTGCTAGAGATTACGGAGCCAACGTCCTGACTTTC.

This clonotype was seen ten or more times. The chain carries TRBV29-1 and TRBJ1-3; no definite D call. Germline lookup yields CDR1 SQVTM and CDR2 ANQGSEA. V shed 2 bases and J shed 3 bases, with 14 bases lying between them. The CDR3 covers 15 residues. CDR3 region: CSVEKGSSYGNTIYF. The CDR3 bases are TGCAGCGTTGAAAAAGGCTCGTCCTATGGAAACACCATATATTTT.

This clonotype was seen a few times. The gene calls are TRBV7-2 and TRBJ2-6; possibly TRBD1 for D (6 bases). Germline CDR1 SGHTA, CDR2 FQGNSA. The V and J ends lost 4 bases and 4 bases respectively, with 17 bases between them. There are 17 residues in the CDR3. CDR3 DNA sequence: TGTGCCAGCAGCTCTCAACCACAGGGTGTGGGGGCCAACGTCCTGACTTTC. Amino acid sequence: CASSSQPQGVGANVLTF.

This clonotype was detected many times. This chain links TRBV2 with TRBJ2-2, with a possible D match to TRBD1 (6 bases). Germline-derived CDR1 and CDR2 are SNHLY and FYNNEI. V lost 6 bases and J 2 bases, leaving 13 bases between the germline ends. CDR3 length equals 15 residues. This CDR3 reads CASRTGTLNTGELFF. The CDR3 DNA reads TGTGCCAGCAGGACGGGGACACTTAACACCGGGGAGCTGTTTTTT.

This clonotype was observed a few times. This chain joins TRBV5-4 and TRBJ1-1; a weak D match, TRBD1 (6 bases). Trimming stripped 9 bases from V and 3 bases from J, with 15 bases between. This CDR3 spans 13 amino acids. Looked up from germline, CDR1 is SGHNT and CDR2 is YYREEE (reference sequence). CDR3 bases: TGTGCCACCAGGACAGTGGGGGACACTGAAGCTTTCTTT. Translated: CATRTVGDTEAFF.

This clonotype was found many times. This chain links TRBV10-3 with TRBJ2-7; 10 bases are shared with TRBD2. Germline CDR1 reads ENHRY; CDR2 reads SYGVKD. V dropped 8 bases and J dropped 2; count of bases not matched to a gene: 6. This CDR3 has 14 amino acids. Here the CDR3 reads CAIGPGTSAYEQYF. The CDR3 nucleotides are TGTGCCATCGGCCCCGGGACTAGCGCCTACGAGCAGTACTTC.

This clonotype was observed a few times. This rearrangement joins TRBV19 to TRBJ1-1, with TRBD1 as a possible D gene (5 bases). Looked up from germline, CDR1 is LNHDA and CDR2 is SQIVND (reference sequence). The CDR3 sequence is 15 residues long. Trimming left V 4 bases short and J 6 bases short, with 18 bases between. CDR3 in DNA: TGTGCCAGTAGTAGACCCCGGGACCCCGAGCCTGAAGCTTTCTTT. Protein sequence: CASSRPRDPEPEAFF.

This clonotype showed up just a few times. This sequence joins TRBV7-2 and TRBJ1-3; the D gene is possibly TRBD1 (6 bases). This CDR3 has 15 residues. Germline assignment: CDR1 SGHTA and CDR2 FQGNSA. V was trimmed by 4 bases and J by 4 bases, leaving 14 bases between them. Here the CDR3 reads CASSYLGTTGNTIYF. The CDR3 DNA is TGTGCCAGCAGCTATTTAGGGACAACGGGAAACACCATATATTTT. The variable domain in full, completed from reference TRBV7-2 and TRBJ1-3, reads GAGVSQSPSNKVTEKGKDVELRCDPISGHTALYWYRQSLGQGLEFLIYFQGNSAPDKSGLPSDRFSAERTGGSVSTLTIQRTQQEDSAVYLCASSYLGTTGNTIYFGEGSWLTVV.

A word on this clonotype: Given a much more abundant clone one base away, this may be a read error. This CDR3 reads CATSRDRARESTGELFF. Written as DNA, the CDR3 is TGTGCCACCAGCAGAGATCGTGCGCGGGAGAGCACCGGGGAGCTGTTTTTT. The J gene is TRBJ2-2, the V gene TRBV15, with 7 bases identical to TRBD2. The CDR3 length is 17 residues. Germline CDR1 reads LNHNV; CDR2 reads YYDKDF (reference sequence). J gave up 4 bases and V 0 bases, and 8 bases lay outside the gene matches. Full variable domain (missing parts from reference TRBV15 and TRBJ2-2): DAMVIQNPRYQVTQFGKPVTLSCSQTLNHNVMYWYQQKSSQAPKLLFHYYDKDFNNEADTPDNFQSRRPNTSFCFLDIRSPGLGDTAMYLCATSRDRARESTGELFFGEGSRLTVL.

This clonotype was counted only a few times. This chain uses TRBV7-9 with TRBJ2-5; D uncertain. Germline loops: CDR1 SEHNR, CDR2 FQNEAQ (reference sequence). V dropped 2 bases and J dropped 2 bases, with 6 bases sitting between them. The CDR3 spans 13 residues. The CDR3 sequence: CASSLFSQETQYF. CDR3 in DNA: TGTGCCAGCAGCTTATTCTCTCAAGAGACCCAGTACTTC.

This clonotype has only a few counts. V usage is TRBV20-1 and J usage is TRBJ2-7; the match to TRBD1 covers 12 bases. Germline CDR1 and CDR2: DFQATT and SNEGSKA (reference sequence). J was trimmed by 7 bases and V by 6 bases; bases with no gene match: 13. The CDR3 has 15 amino acids. The CDR3 DNA is TGCAGTGCGACTCCCCCGGGACAGGGGGCCGAGGAGCAGTACTTC. It codes for CSATPPGQGAEEQYF.

The table lists this clonotype with many counts. The gene calls are TRBV2 and TRBJ2-5; D is unclear. The length of the CDR3 is 12 residues. Per the germline V gene, CDR1 is SNHLY and CDR2 is FYNNEI. V lost 5 bases and J 2 bases, leaving 6 bases between the germline ends. CDR3 residues: CASSYQQETQYF. The CDR3 DNA follows: TGTGCCAGCAGTTATCAGCAAGAGACCCAGTACTTC. Full variable domain (outside the CDR3, taken from reference TRBV2 and TRBJ2-5): EPEVTQTPSHQVTQMGQEVILRCVPISNHLYFYWYRQILGQKVEFLVSFYNNEISEKSEIFDDQFSVERPDGSNFTLKIRSTKLEDSAMYFCASSYQQETQYFGPGTRLLVL.

This clonotype was counted once. This chain links TRBV5-6 with TRBJ1-5; D is unclear. This CDR3 region has 14 residues. The V end lost 2 bases, the J end lost 7 bases, and 13 bases lay between the germline ends. Looked up from germline, CDR1 is SGHDT and CDR2 is YYEEEE. CDR3 nucleotide sequence: TGTGCCAGCAGCTTTCGGGGATTGTTGCAGCCCCAGCATTTT. It yields the protein CASSFRGLLQPQHF. Full variable domain (rest looked up from reference TRBV5-6 and TRBJ1-5): DAGVTQSPTHLIKTRGQQVTLRCSPKSGHDTVSWYQQALGQGPQFIFQYYEEEERQRGNFPDRFSGHQFPNYSSELNVNALLLGDSALYLCASSFRGLLQPQHFGDGTRLSIL.

The CDR3 protein is CATSDNTDTQYF. The CDR3 bases are TGTGCCACCAGTGATAACACAGATACGCAGTATTTT. The rearrangement joins TRBV24-1 to TRBJ2-3; D ambiguous. Germline V gives CDR1 KGHDR, CDR2 SFDVKD. The CDR3 contains 12 residues. V was shortened by 3 bases and J by 2 bases, with 2 bases between the two germline ends.

The rearrangement links TRBV7-2 to TRBJ2-7; TRBD2 matches at 9 bases. V was pared by 3 bases and J by 2 bases, with 5 bases of the junction left unmatched. Per germline, CDR1 SGHTA and CDR2 FQGNSA. The CDR3 has 15 residues. CDR3 residues: CASSLISGSPYEQYF. For the CDR3, the DNA is TGTGCCAGCAGCTTGATTAGCGGGAGTCCCTACGAGCAGTACTTC.

The chain is built from TRBV12-3 or TRBV12-4 and TRBJ1-5; weak D call: TRBD1 (5 bases). The CDR3 runs 15 residues. V shed 5 bases and J shed 1 base, with 12 bases lying between them. This CDR3 is CASSLGVVSNQPQHF. The DNA of the CDR3 is TGTGCCAGCAGTCTGGGGGTGGTCAGCAATCAGCCCCAGCATTTT.

This clonotype was seen ten or more times. The J gene is TRBJ2-7, the V gene TRBV7-2, with 8 nucleotides matching TRBD1. The CDR3 extends over 14 amino acids. After removal of 7 bases from V and 0 bases from J, the junction contained 5 bases not matched to a gene. Germline lookup yields CDR1 SGHTA and CDR2 FQGNSA. CDR3 coding DNA: TGTGCCAGCAAACTGACAGGGGACTCCTACGAGCAGTACTTC. It specifies CASKLTGDSYEQYF.

Turning to this clonotype: Germline is not matched at one junction end, which may reflect a read error. J is TRBJ1-1 and V is TRBV7-9; D not certain. Germline V gene sequence: CDR1 SEHNR, CDR2 FQNEAQ (reference sequence). This CDR3 spans 12 amino acids. The CDR3: CASSPQWADAFF. The CDR3, as DNA: TGTGCCAGCAGCCCCCAGTGGGCTGACGCTTTCTTT. Filled out from reference TRBV7-9 and TRBJ1-1, the complete variable domain reads DTGVSQNPRHKITKRGQNVTFRCDPISEHNRLYWYRQTLGQGPEFLTYFQNEAQLEKSRLLSDRFSAERPKGSFSTLEIQRTEQGDSAMYLCASSPQWADAFFGQGTRLTVV.

This clonotype was recorded once. V is TRBV6-5 and J is TRBJ2-7, with D possibly TRBD1 on 5 matching bases. The CDR3 contains 13 residues. V was cut by 0 bases and J by 5 bases, with 8 bases left in between. From germline, CDR1 is MNHEY and CDR2 SVGAGI. CDR3: CASSYSGPNEQYF. The CDR3 DNA reads as TGTGCCAGCAGTTACTCGGGGCCGAACGAGCAGTACTTC.

V and J are TRBV9 and TRBJ2-2; D perhaps matches TRBD2 (6 bases). The germline V gene has CDR1 SGDLS and CDR2 YYNGEE. There are 14 residues in the CDR3. The V end lost 5 bases, the J end lost 1 base, and 9 bases lay between the germline ends. The CDR3 DNA sequence: TGTGCCAGCAGGTCTAGCGAGAACACCGGGGAGCTGTTTTTT. Protein: CASRSSENTGELFF.

This sequence joins TRBV3-1 and TRBJ1-6; 7 bases align to TRBD1. Germline V gene sequence: CDR1 LGHDT, CDR2 YNNKEL (reference sequence). The CDR3 has 14 amino acids. The V and J ends lost 1 base and 10 bases, in that order; junction bases with no gene match: 4. In DNA, the CDR3 is TGTGCCAGCAGCCAAGGACAGGGAGACTCACCCCTCCACTTT. This encodes CASSQGQGDSPLHF.